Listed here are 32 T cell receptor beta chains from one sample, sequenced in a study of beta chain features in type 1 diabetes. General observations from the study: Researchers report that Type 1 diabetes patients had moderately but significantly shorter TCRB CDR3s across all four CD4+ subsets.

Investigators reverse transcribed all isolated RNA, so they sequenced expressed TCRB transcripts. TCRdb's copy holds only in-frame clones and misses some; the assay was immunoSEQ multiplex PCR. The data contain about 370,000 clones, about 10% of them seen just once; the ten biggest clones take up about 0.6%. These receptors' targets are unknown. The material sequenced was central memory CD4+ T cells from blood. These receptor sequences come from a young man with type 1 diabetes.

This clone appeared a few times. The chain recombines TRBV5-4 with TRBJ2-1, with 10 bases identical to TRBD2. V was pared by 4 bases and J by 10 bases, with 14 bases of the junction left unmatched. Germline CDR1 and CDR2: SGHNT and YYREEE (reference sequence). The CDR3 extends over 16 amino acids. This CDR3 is CASSPTLAGGRGEQFF. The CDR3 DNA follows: TGTGCCAGCAGCCCTACCTTAGCGGGGGGCCGAGGCGAGCAGTTCTTC.

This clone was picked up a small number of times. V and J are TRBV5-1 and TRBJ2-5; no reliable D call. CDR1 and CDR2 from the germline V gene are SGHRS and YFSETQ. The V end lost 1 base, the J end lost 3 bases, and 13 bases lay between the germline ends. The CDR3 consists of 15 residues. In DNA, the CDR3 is TGCGCCAGCAGCTTGACACGGCCGTGGGAAGAGACCCAGTACTTC. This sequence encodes CASSLTRPWEETQYF.

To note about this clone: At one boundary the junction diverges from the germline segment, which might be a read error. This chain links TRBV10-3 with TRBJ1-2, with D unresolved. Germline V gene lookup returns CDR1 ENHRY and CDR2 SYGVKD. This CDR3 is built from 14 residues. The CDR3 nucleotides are TGTGCCAGCAGTCCTACTCTAACTAACTATGGCTACACCTTC. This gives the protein CASSPTLTNYGYTF.

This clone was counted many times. The CDR3 DNA reads TGCAGCGTTGGGACGGTGAACACTGAAGCTTTCTTT. Translated, it gives CSVGTVNTEAFF. The chain couples TRBV29-1 to TRBJ1-1; no clear D. Germline CDR1 is SQVTM and CDR2 is ANQGSEA. Trimming pared 4 bases from V and 0 bases from J, leaving 6 bases between. The CDR3 is 12 residues long.

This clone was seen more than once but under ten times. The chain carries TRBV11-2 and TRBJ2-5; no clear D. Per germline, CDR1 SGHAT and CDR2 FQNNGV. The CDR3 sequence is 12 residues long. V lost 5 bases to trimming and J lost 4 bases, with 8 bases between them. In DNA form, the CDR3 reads TGTGCCAGCAGCCCAACACGAGAGACCCAGTACTTC. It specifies CASSPTRETQYF.

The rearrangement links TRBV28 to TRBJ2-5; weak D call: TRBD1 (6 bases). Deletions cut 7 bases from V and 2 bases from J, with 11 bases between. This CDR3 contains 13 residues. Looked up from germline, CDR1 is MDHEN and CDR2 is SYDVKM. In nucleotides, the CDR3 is TGTGCCAGCAAGACAGGCTATCAAGAGACCCAGTACTTC. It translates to CASKTGYQETQYF. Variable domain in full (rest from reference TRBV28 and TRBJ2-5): DVKVTQSSRYLVKRTGEKVFLECVQDMDHENMFWYRQDPGLGLRLIYFSYDVKMKEKGDIPEGYSVSREKKERFSLILESASTNQTSMYLCASKTGYQETQYFGPGTRLLVL.

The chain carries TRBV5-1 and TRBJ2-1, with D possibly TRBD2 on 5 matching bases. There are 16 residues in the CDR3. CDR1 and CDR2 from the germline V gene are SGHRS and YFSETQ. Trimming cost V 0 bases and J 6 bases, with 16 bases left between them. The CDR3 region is CASSLGPGLAGNEQFF. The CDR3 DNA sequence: TGCGCCAGCAGCTTGGGCCCCGGGCTAGCAGGCAATGAGCAGTTCTTC.

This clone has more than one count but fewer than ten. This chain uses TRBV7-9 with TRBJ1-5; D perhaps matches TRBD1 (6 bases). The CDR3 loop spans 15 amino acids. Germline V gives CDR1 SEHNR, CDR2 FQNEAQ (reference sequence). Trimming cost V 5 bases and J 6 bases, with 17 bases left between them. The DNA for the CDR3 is TGTGCCAGCAGCGCGAATTCAGGGGTAGCTCAGCCCCAGCATTTT. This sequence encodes CASSANSGVAQPQHF.

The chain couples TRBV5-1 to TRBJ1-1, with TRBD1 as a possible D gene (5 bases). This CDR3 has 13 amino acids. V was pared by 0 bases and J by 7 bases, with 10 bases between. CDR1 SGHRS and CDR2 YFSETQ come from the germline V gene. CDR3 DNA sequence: TGCGCCAGCAGCTTGGATGGGCAGGGTGAAGCTTTCTTT. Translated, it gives CASSLDGQGEAFF. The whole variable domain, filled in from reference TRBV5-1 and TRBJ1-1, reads KAGVTQTPRYLIKTRGQQVTLSCSPISGHRSVSWYQQTPGQGLQFLFEYFSETQRNKGNFPGRFSGRQFSNSRSEMNVSTLELGDSALYLCASSLDGQGEAFFGQGTRLTVV.

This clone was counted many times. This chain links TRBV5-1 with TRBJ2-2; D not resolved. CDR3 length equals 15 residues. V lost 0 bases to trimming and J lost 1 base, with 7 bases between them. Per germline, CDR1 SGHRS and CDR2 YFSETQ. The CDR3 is CASSLVEKNTGELFF. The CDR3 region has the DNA TGCGCCAGCAGCTTGGTGGAGAAGAACACCGGGGAGCTGTTTTTT.

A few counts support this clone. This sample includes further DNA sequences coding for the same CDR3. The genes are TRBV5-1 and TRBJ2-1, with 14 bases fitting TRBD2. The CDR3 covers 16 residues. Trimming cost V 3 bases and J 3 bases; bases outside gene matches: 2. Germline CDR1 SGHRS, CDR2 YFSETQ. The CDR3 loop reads CASSSGLAGGYNEQFF. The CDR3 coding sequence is TGCGCCAGCAGCTCCGGACTAGCGGGAGGCTACAATGAGCAGTTCTTC.

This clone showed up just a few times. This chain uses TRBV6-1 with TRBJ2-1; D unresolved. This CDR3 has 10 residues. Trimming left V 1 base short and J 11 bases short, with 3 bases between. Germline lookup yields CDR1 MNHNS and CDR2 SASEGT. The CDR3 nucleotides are TGTGCCAGCAGTGAAGTTAAGCAGTTCTTC. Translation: CASSEVKQFF.

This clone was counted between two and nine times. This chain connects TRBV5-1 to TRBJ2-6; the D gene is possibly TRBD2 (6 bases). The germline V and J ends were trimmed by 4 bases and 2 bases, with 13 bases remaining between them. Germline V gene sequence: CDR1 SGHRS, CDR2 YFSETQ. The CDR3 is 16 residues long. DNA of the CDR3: TGCGCCAGCAGCCCTCGAGGGGAGGCTGGGGCCAACGTCCTGACTTTC. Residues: CASSPRGEAGANVLTF.

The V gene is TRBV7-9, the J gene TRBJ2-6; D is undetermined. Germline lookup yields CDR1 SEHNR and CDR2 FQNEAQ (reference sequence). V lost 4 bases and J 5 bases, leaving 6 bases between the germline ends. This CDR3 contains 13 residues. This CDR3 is CASSYGRANVLTF. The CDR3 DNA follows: TGTGCCAGCAGCTATGGCCGGGCCAACGTCCTGACTTTC.

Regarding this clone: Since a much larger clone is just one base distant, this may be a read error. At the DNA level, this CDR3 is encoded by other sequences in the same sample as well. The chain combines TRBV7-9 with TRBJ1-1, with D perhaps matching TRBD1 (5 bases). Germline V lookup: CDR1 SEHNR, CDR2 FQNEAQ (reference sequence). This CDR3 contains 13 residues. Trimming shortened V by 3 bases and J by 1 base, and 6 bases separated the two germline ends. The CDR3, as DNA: TGTGCCAGCAGCTTGGACACGAACACTGAAGCTTTCTTT. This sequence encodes CASSLDTNTEAFF.

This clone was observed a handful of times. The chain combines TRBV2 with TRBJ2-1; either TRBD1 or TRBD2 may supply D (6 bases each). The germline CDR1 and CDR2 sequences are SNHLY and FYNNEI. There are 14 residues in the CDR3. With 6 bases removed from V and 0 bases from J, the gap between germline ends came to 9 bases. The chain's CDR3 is CASRGGGSYNEQFF. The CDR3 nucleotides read TGTGCCAGCAGAGGGGGAGGCTCCTACAATGAGCAGTTCTTC.

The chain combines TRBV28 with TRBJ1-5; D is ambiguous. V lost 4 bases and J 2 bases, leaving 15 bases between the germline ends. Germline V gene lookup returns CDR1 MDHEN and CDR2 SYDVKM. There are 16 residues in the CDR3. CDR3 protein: CASSSVRVLGNQPQHF. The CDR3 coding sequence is TGTGCCAGCAGTTCGGTTCGAGTTCTTGGCAATCAGCCCCAGCATTTT.

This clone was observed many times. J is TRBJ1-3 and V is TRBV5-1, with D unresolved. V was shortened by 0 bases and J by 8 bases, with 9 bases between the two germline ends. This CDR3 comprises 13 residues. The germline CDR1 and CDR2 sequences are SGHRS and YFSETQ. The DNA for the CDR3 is TGCGCCAGCAGCTTGGTTCCCAAGGACACCATATATTTT. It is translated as CASSLVPKDTIYF. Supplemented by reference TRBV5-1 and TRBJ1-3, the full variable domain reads KAGVTQTPRYLIKTRGQQVTLSCSPISGHRSVSWYQQTPGQGLQFLFEYFSETQRNKGNFPGRFSGRQFSNSRSEMNVSTLELGDSALYLCASSLVPKDTIYFGEGSWLTVV.

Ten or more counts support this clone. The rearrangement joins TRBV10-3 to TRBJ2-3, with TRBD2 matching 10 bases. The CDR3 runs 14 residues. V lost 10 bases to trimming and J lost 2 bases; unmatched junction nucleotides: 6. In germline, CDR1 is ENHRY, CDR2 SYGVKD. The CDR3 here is CATRAGGITDTQYF. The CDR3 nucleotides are TGTGCCACCAGAGCGGGAGGGATCACAGATACGCAGTATTTT.

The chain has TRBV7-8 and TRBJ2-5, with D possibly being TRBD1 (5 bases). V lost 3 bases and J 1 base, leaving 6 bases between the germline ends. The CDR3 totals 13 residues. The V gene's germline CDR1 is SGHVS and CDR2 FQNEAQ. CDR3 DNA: TGTGCCAGCAGCTTCGACAGCCAAGAGACCCAGTACTTC. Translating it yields CASSFDSQETQYF.

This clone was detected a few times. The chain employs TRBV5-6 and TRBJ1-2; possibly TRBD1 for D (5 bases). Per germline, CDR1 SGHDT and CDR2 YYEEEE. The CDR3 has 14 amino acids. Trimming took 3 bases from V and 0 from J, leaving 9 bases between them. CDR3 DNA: TGTGCCAGCAGCTCCGGGGGAGCTAACTATGGCTACACCTTC. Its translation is CASSSGGANYGYTF.

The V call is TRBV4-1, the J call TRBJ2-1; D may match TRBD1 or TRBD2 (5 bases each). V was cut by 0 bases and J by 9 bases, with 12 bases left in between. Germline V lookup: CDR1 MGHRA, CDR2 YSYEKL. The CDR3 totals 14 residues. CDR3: CASSQEGTLGEQFF. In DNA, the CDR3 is TGCGCCAGCAGCCAAGAGGGGACCCTGGGTGAGCAGTTCTTC.

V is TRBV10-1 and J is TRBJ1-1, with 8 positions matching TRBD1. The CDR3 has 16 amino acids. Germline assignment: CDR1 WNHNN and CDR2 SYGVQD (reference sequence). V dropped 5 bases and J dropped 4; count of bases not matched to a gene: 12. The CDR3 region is CASSYKQGTGPTEAFF. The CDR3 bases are TGCGCCAGCAGTTATAAACAGGGGACAGGACCCACTGAAGCTTTCTTT.

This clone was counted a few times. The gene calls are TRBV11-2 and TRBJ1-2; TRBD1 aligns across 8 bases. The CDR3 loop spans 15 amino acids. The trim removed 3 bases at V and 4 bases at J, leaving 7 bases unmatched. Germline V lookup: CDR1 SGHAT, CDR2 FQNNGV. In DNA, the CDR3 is TGTGCCAGCAGCTTGCAGGGGGCGGGCGGCTATGGCTACACCTTC. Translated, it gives CASSLQGAGGYGYTF.

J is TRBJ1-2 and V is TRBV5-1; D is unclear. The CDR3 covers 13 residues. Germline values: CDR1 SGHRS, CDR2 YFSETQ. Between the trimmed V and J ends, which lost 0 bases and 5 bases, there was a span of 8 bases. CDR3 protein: CASSLDSSYGYTF. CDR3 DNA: TGCGCCAGCAGCTTGGACTCTTCATATGGCTACACCTTC.

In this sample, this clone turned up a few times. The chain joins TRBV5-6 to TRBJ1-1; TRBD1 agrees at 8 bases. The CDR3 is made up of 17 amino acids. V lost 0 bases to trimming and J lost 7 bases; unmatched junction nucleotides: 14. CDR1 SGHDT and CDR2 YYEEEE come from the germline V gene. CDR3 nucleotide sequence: TGTGCCAGCAGCTTGGTTACGGGACAGGCAAGCGGCCGTGAAGCTTTCTTT. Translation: CASSLVTGQASGREAFF.

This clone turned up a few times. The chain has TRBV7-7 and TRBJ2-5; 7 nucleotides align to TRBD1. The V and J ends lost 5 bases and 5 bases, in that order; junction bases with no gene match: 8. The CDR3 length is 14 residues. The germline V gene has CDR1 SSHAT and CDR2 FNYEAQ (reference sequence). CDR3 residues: CASSAGQDGETQYF. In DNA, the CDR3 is TGTGCCAGCAGCGCCGGACAGGATGGGGAGACCCAGTACTTC.

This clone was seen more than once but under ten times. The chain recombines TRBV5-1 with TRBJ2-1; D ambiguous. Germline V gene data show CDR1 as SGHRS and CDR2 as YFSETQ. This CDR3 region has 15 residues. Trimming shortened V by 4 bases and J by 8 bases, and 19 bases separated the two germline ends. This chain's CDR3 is CASSPGPRTGDEQFF. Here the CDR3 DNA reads TGCGCCAGCAGCCCCGGACCCCGAACGGGCGATGAGCAGTTCTTC.

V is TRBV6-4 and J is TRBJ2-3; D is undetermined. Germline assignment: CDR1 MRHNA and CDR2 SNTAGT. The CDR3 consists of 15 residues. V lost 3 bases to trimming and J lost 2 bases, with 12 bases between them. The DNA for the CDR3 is TGTGCCAGCAGTGAAGACAAGAGCCCCACAGATACGCAGTATTTT. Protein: CASSEDKSPTDTQYF.

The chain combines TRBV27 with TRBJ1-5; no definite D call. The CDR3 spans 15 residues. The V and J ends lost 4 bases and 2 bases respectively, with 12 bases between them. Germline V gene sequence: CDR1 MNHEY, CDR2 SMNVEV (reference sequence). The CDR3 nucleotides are TGTGCCAGCAGTTCCCCAGACCAGGGCAATCAGCCCCAGCATTTT. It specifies CASSSPDQGNQPQHF.

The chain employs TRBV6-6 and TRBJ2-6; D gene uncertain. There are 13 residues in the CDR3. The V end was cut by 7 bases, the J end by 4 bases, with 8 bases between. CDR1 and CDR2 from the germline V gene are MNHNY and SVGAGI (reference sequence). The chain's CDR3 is CASIGRGANVLTF. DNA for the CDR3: TGTGCCAGCATCGGGCGGGGGGCCAACGTCCTGACTTTC.

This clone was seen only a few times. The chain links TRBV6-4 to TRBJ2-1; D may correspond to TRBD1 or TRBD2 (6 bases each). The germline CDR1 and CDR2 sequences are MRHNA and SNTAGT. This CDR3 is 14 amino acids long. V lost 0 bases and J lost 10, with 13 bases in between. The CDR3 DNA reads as TGTGCCAGCAGTGACTCAGGGGGGCGCGGGGAGCAGTTCTTC. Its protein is CASSDSGGRGEQFF.